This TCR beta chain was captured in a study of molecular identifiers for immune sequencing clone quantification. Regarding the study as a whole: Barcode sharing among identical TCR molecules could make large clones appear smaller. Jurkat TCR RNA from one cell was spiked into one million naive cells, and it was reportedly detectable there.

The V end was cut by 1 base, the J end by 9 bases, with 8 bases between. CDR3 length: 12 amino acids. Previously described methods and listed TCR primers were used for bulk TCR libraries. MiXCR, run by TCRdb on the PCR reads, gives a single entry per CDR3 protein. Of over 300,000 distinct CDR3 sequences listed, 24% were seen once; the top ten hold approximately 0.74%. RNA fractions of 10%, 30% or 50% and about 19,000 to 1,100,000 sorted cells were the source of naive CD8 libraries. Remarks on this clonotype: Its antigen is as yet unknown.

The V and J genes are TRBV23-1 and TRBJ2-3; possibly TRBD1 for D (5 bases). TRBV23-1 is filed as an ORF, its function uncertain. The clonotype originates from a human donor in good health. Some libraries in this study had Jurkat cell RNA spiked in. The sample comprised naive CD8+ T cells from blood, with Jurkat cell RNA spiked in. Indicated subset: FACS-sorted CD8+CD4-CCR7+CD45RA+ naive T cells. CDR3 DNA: TGCGCCAGCAGTCAATTTGGGGCCACGCAGTATTTT. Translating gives CASSQFGATQYF.